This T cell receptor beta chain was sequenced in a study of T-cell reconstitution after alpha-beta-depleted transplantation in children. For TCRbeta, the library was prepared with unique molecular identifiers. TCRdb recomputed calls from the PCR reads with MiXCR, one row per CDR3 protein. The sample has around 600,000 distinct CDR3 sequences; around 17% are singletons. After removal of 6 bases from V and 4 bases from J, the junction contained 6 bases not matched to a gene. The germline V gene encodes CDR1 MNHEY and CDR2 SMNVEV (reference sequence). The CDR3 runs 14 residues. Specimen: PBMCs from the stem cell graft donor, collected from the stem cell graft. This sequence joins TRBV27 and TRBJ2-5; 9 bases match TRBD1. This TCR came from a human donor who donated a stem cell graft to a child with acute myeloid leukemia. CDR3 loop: CASSTTGGLETQYF. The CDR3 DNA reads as TGTGCCAGCAGCACGACAGGGGGTCTAGAGACCCAGTACTTC.